This entry lists 26 T cell receptor beta chains sequenced from one sample in a study of vaccination and CD4 T cells after COVID-19. The antigens these receptors bind are not known. The assay that was used to sequence DNA from cultured CD4+ T cells was the Oncomine TCR Beta short-read assay. TCRdb processed the PCR reads anew with MiXCR; each CDR3 protein has one entry. The sample yields nearly 5,500 distinct CDR3 sequences, 35% to 60% seen once. Treatment indicated: roughly 11-day PBMC culture with coronavirus spike peptide pools or control peptides (ViraFEST assay). Sequencing was carried out using CD4+ T cells from blood, cultured in vitro. The receptor source for this set is a human donor who had recovered from COVID-19.

This clonotype was observed a few times. This chain uses TRBV19 with TRBJ2-7; 11 nucleotides align to TRBD2. This CDR3 comprises 13 residues. CDR1 and CDR2 from the germline V gene are LNHDA and SQIVND (reference sequence). The trim removed 6 bases at V and 7 bases at J, leaving 5 bases unmatched. The CDR3 region is CASRLAGDLEQYF. CDR3 coding DNA: TGTGCCAGTAGACTAGCGGGAGATCTTGAGCAGTACTTC.

The chain uses TRBV15 and TRBJ2-3; 9 bases align to TRBD2. The CDR3 runs 16 residues. The germline gives CDR1 LNHNV, CDR2 YYDKDF (reference sequence). The ends lost 3 bases at V and 2 bases at J; junction bases unmatched: 6. This CDR3 is CATSRRGGRITDTQYF. The CDR3, as DNA: TGTGCCACCAGCAGGCGGGGGGGGAGAATCACAGATACGCAGTATTTT.

The rearrangement links TRBV11-1 to TRBJ2-1; possible D gene TRBD2, 6 bases. V was clipped by 7 bases and J by 2 bases, with 15 bases between them. The germline V gene has CDR1 SGHAT and CDR2 FQDESV (reference sequence). The CDR3 has 15 amino acids. The CDR3 here is CASTIIAAPYNEQFF. In DNA, the CDR3 is TGTGCCAGCACCATCATAGCGGCGCCCTACAATGAGCAGTTCTTC.

The chain carries TRBV12-3 or TRBV12-4 and TRBJ2-3, with TRBD2 identical over 12 bases. The CDR3 loop spans 16 amino acids. V lost 5 bases, J lost 1 base, and 4 bases stayed unmatched. This CDR3 reads CASSHRLAGGTDTQYF. The CDR3 DNA sequence: TGTGCCAGCAGTCACCGACTAGCGGGGGGCACAGATACGCAGTATTTT.

The rearrangement joins TRBV7-9 to TRBJ1-3; D not certain. The V and J ends lost 2 bases and 0 bases respectively, with 8 bases between them. This CDR3 has 15 residues. Germline CDR1 reads SEHNR; CDR2 reads FQNEAQ (reference sequence). CDR3 protein: CASSLNSGSGNTIYF. The CDR3 region has the DNA TGTGCCAGCAGCTTAAATTCGGGCTCTGGAAACACCATATATTTT. Complete variable domain (other parts from reference TRBV7-9 and TRBJ1-3): DTGVSQNPRHKITKRGQNVTFRCDPISEHNRLYWYRQTLGQGPEFLTYFQNEAQLEKSRLLSDRFSAERPKGSFSTLEIQRTEQGDSAMYLCASSLNSGSGNTIYFGEGSWLTVV.

This CDR3 reads CASSLGGGPYEQYF. The CDR3 DNA reads as TGTGCCAGCAGTTTGGGGGGGGGCCCCTACGAGCAGTACTTC. The chain uses TRBV7-9 and TRBJ2-7; tentative D call: TRBD2 (7 bases). Germline loops: CDR1 SEHNR, CDR2 FQNEAQ (reference sequence). V lost 6 bases to trimming and J lost 2 bases, with 14 bases between them. The CDR3 has 14 residues.

The genes are TRBV6-1 and TRBJ2-5, with 12 nucleotides matching TRBD2. Germline CDR1 reads MNHNS; CDR2 reads SASEGT. After removal of 7 bases from V and 5 bases from J, the junction contained 5 bases not matched to a gene. The CDR3 runs 14 residues. The CDR3 nucleotides read TGTGCCAGCACTTCTAGCGGGGGGGGGGAGACCCAGTACTTC. It encodes CASTSSGGGETQYF.

The chain is built from TRBV20-1 and TRBJ1-5, with 7 bases fitting TRBD1. CDR1 DFQATT and CDR2 SNEGSKA come from the germline V gene (reference sequence). The V gene end was trimmed by 3 bases and the J gene end by 4 bases; junction bases not matched to a gene: 12. This CDR3 region has 16 residues. This CDR3 reads CSASRGGAFNNQPQHF. DNA for the CDR3: TGCAGTGCTAGTAGAGGGGGCGCTTTCAATAATCAGCCCCAGCATTTT.

The chain uses TRBV10-1 and TRBJ2-7; 8 bases map to TRBD2. Germline trimming cut 8 bases from V and 2 bases from J; bases unmatched to any gene: 8. This CDR3 is built from 14 residues. Germline V lookup: CDR1 WNHNN, CDR2 SYGVQD (reference sequence). This CDR3 reads CASRSKREPYEQYF. The CDR3 DNA reads as TGCGCCAGCCGGTCTAAGCGGGAGCCCTACGAGCAGTACTTC.

By sample fraction, this clonotype is large (0.1 to 1%). CDR3 in DNA: TGTGCCAGTAGTCCGCCGGGCTTGAGGGGCGAGACCCAGTACTTC. It is translated as CASSPPGLRGETQYF. This chain links TRBV19 with TRBJ2-5; D may correspond to TRBD1 or TRBD2 (5 bases each). Between the trimmed V and J ends, which lost 5 bases and 5 bases, there was a span of 18 bases. The CDR3 length is 15 residues. Germline V gives CDR1 LNHDA, CDR2 SQIVND (reference sequence).

This chain joins TRBV20-1 and TRBJ1-2, with TRBD1 matching over 8 bases. The CDR3 is made up of 14 amino acids. V was clipped by 6 bases and J by 8 bases; unmatched bases: 14. Germline lookup yields CDR1 DFQATT and CDR2 SNEGSKA (reference sequence). The CDR3 region is CSATLTGDEIGYTF. The CDR3 region has the DNA TGCAGTGCGACCTTGACAGGGGACGAGATCGGCTACACCTTC.

The CDR3 DNA sequence: TGTGCCAGCAGTGAACACTCTTCACTGGGCTACGAGCAGTACTTC. Protein: CASSEHSSLGYEQYF. V is TRBV25-1 and J is TRBJ2-7, with D unclear. CDR1 MGHDK and CDR2 SYGVNS come from the germline V gene. CDR3 length: 15 amino acids. V shed 2 bases and J shed 3 bases, with 14 bases lying between them.

This clonotype was seen a handful of times. The chain links TRBV24-1 to TRBJ2-5; TRBD1 matches 7 bases. This CDR3 has 16 residues. Germline CDR1 reads KGHDR; CDR2 reads SFDVKD. With V trimmed by 1 base and J by 2 bases, 6 bases remained unmatched. In DNA, the CDR3 is TGTGCCACCAGTGATTTTCCGGCGACAGGGCAAGAGACCCAGTACTTC. Amino acids: CATSDFPATGQETQYF.

The CDR3 spells CASSFRGGLNTGELFF. The CDR3 DNA is TGTGCCAGCAGCTTTCGTGGAGGACTAAACACCGGGGAGCTGTTTTTT. The V gene is TRBV7-3, the J gene TRBJ2-2; D is perhaps TRBD2 (6 bases). Trimming left V 3 bases short and J 2 bases short, with 13 bases between. The CDR3 spans 16 residues. The germline V gene has CDR1 SGHTA and CDR2 FQGTGA.

The chain employs TRBV15 and TRBJ2-7; D is perhaps TRBD1 (7 bases). Trimming removed 0 bases from V and 3 bases from J, with 15 bases in between. Germline CDR1 is LNHNV and CDR2 is YYDKDF (reference sequence). The CDR3 totals 16 residues. Written as DNA, the CDR3 is TGTGCCACCAGCAGAGATTTGGCAGGGGGGAGCTACGAGCAGTACTTC. This translates into CATSRDLAGGSYEQYF.

This clonotype appeared once. V usage is TRBV6-4 and J usage is TRBJ2-5; 8 bases agree with TRBD2. Germline-derived CDR1 and CDR2 are MRHNA and SNTAGT. CDR3 length equals 14 residues. V lost 6 bases, J lost 5 bases, and 8 bases stayed unmatched. CDR3 in DNA: TGTGCCAGCAGGGGGTCTAGCGGGCGGGAGACCCAGTACTTC. Its protein product is CASRGSSGRETQYF.

This clonotype is hyperexpanded (1% or more) within its sample. This chain connects TRBV6-1 to TRBJ1-6; TRBD1 agrees at 11 bases. Trimming removed 6 bases from V and 10 bases from J; junction bases left unmatched: 5. The CDR3 totals 14 residues. Germline V lookup: CDR1 MNHNS, CDR2 SASEGT. CDR3 in amino acids: CASSRGQGESPLHF. The DNA of the CDR3 is TGTGCCAGCAGCAGGGGACAGGGGGAGTCACCCCTCCACTTT.

This clonotype turned up a few times. The rearrangement links TRBV25-1 to TRBJ1-1; TRBD1 might be the D (6 bases). Germline V gene lookup returns CDR1 MGHDK and CDR2 SYGVNS. Trimming removed 2 bases at V and 10 bases at J, with 14 bases between. The CDR3 consists of 13 residues. The CDR3 DNA is TGTGCCAGCAGTGAAAATGGGGGCTTCGGAGCTTTCTTT. Translating it yields CASSENGGFGAFF.

This clonotype was picked up a small number of times. This chain joins TRBV27 and TRBJ2-1, with TRBD2 matching 9 bases. This CDR3 is 14 amino acids long. Germline V lookup: CDR1 MNHEY, CDR2 SMNVEV (reference sequence). Trimming took 5 bases from V and 2 from J; bases not matched to a gene: 1. CDR3 bases: TGTGCCAGCAGTGTAGCGGGAGCCTACAATGAGCAGTTCTTC. It encodes CASSVAGAYNEQFF.

The CDR3 spells CASSEQTKGATPLHF. The CDR3 DNA follows: TGTGCCAGCAGTGAGCAGACAAAAGGGGCGACACCCCTCCACTTT. The gene calls are TRBV6-1 and TRBJ1-6, with D possibly matching TRBD1 (5 bases). Looked up from germline, CDR1 is MNHNS and CDR2 is SASEGT. There are 15 residues in the CDR3. With 3 bases removed from V and 11 bases from J, the gap between germline ends came to 17 bases.

CDR3: CASQAAGEIDTQYF. As DNA, the CDR3 is TGTGCCAGCCAGGCAGCGGGAGAAATAGATACGCAGTATTTT. The gene calls are TRBV2 and TRBJ2-3; 8 nucleotides match TRBD2. This CDR3 spans 14 amino acids. Unmatched junction bases numbered 9, after V lost 8 bases and J lost 5 bases. CDR1 is SNHLY, CDR2 FYNNEI, per germline. Variable domain in full (rest from reference TRBV2 and TRBJ2-3): EPEVTQTPSHQVTQMGQEVILRCVPISNHLYFYWYRQILGQKVEFLVSFYNNEISEKSEIFDDQFSVERPDGSNFTLKIRSTKLEDSAMYFCASQAAGEIDTQYFGPGTRLTVL.

This clonotype has more than one count but fewer than ten. This chain joins TRBV24-1 and TRBJ2-1; 14 bases match TRBD2. J gave up 7 bases and V 5 bases, and 3 bases lay outside the gene matches. The CDR3 contains 15 residues. Germline-derived CDR1 and CDR2 are KGHDR and SFDVKD. The CDR3 coding sequence is TGTGCCACCAGTGGACTAGCGGGGGGGAGGAATGAGCAGTTCTTC. It translates to CATSGLAGGRNEQFF.

The chain carries TRBV11-2 and TRBJ1-2, with D uncertain. Looked up from germline, CDR1 is SGHAT and CDR2 is FQNNGV. The CDR3 totals 13 residues. Trimming shortened V by 5 bases and J by 4 bases, and 11 bases separated the two germline ends. CDR3 protein: CASSPGEFYGYTF. Written as DNA, the CDR3 is TGTGCCAGCAGCCCCGGCGAGTTCTATGGCTACACCTTC.

The J gene is TRBJ2-2, the V gene TRBV21-1; the tabulated D call, TRBD1, remains unverified against the DNA. TRBV21-1 is noted as a pseudogene. The CDR3 consists of 18 residues. In DNA form, the CDR3 reads TGTGCCAGCAACCAACGCCCGGGGGTGGCAGCGAACACCGGGGAGCTGTTTTTT. Protein sequence: CASNQRPGVAANTGELFF.

The chain carries TRBV11-3 and TRBJ2-1; 7 bases line up with TRBD2. This CDR3 has 14 amino acids. After removal of 0 bases from V and 7 bases from J, the junction contained 3 bases not matched to a gene. Germline CDR1 SGHNT, CDR2 YENEEA. DNA for the CDR3: TGTGCCAGCAGCTTAGAGGGGGGGAGGAATGAGCAGTTCTTC. Residues: CASSLEGGRNEQFF.

Only a few counts were recorded for this clonotype. The V and J genes are TRBV11-3 and TRBJ2-3; D not certain. The CDR3 runs to 14 residues. From germline, CDR1 is SGHNT and CDR2 YENEEA. The V gene lost 5 bases and the J gene lost 4 bases, with 13 bases spanning the gap. CDR3 sequence: CASSPRRGPDTQYF. The CDR3 DNA reads TGTGCCAGCAGCCCCCGACGCGGCCCAGATACGCAGTATTTT.